This T cell receptor (beta chain) is from a study of response to subunit inactivated influenza vaccine. MiXCR, applied by TCRdb to the RT-PCR reads, yields one record per CDR3 protein. Of 700,000 to 800,000 distinct CDR3 sequences in the sample, less than 20% are singletons; the top ten hold about 11%. This clonotype was seen repeatedly, ten times or more. What it recognizes is unknown. This CDR3 region has 13 residues. Trimming took 5 bases from V and 5 from J, leaving 9 bases between them. Whole-study findings and limits: That few new T cells are recruited by each seasonal influenza vaccination was the authors' suggestion.

The source was PBMCs from blood, collected approximately 5 days after vaccination. The TCR sequence derives from a man in his fifties or sixties who received an inactivated influenza vaccine. The chain links TRBV12-3 or TRBV12-4 to TRBJ2-2; D is ambiguous. CDR3 sequence (DNA): TGTGCCAGCAGTGGGATGGGTACCGGGGAGCTGTTTTTT. It encodes CASSGMGTGELFF.